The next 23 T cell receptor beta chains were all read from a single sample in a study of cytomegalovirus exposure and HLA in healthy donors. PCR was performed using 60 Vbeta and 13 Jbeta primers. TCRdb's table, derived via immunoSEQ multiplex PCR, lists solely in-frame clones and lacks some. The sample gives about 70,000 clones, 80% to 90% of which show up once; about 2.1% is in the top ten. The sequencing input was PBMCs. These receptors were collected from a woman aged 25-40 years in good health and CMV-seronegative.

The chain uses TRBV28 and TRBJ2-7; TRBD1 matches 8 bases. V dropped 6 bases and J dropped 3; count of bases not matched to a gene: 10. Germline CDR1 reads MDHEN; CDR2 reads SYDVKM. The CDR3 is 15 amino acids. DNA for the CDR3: TGTGCCAGCAGCCCTCCCGGGACAGGATTCTACGAGCAGTACTTC. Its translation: CASSPPGTGFYEQYF.

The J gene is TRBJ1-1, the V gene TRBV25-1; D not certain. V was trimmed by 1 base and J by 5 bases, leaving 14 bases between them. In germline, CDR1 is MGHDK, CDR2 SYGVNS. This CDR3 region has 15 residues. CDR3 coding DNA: TGTGCCAGCAGTGAATTGGAGGGCTCGATGACTGAAGCTTTCTTT. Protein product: CASSELEGSMTEAFF. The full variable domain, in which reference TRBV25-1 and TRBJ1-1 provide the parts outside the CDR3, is EADIYQTPRYLVIGTGKKITLECSQTMGHDKMYWYQQDPGMELHLIHYSYGVNSTEKGDLSSESTVSRIRTEHFPLTLESARPSHTSQYLCASSELEGSMTEAFFGQGTRLTVV.

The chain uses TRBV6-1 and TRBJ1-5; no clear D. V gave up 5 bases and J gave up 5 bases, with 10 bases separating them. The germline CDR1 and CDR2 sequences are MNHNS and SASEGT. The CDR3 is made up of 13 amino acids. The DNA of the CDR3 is TGTGCCAGCAGTAGAGACCGGGATCAGCCCCAGCATTTT. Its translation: CASSRDRDQPQHF.

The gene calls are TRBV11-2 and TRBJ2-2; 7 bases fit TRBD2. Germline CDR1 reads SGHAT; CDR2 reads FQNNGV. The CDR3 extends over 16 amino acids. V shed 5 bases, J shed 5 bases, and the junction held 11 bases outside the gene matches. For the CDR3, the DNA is TGTGCCAGCAGCGCCAAGGGCGGGAGTTTAACCGGGGAGCTGTTTTTT. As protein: CASSAKGGSLTGELFF.

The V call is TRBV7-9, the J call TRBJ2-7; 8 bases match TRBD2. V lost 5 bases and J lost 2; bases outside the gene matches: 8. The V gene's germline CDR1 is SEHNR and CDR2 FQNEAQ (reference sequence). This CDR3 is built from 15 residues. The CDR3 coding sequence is TGTGCCAGCAGCGATGGACTAGCCGCTACCTACGAGCAGTACTTC. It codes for CASSDGLAATYEQYF.

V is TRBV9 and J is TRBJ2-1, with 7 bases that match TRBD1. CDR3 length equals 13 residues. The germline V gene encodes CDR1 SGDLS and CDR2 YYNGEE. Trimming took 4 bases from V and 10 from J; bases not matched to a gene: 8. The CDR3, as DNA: TGTGCCAGCAGCCTCCCGGTCAGGGGGGAGCAGTTCTTC. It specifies CASSLPVRGEQFF.

The CDR3 reads CASTPYGQGAQETQYF. The CDR3 DNA reads TGTGCCAGCACCCCTTACGGACAGGGGGCCCAAGAGACCCAGTACTTC. This rearrangement joins TRBV5-6 to TRBJ2-5; TRBD1 matches 11 bases. Unmatched junction bases numbered 8, after V lost 6 bases and J lost 1 base. The V gene's germline CDR1 is SGHDT and CDR2 YYEEEE. The CDR3 has 16 residues.

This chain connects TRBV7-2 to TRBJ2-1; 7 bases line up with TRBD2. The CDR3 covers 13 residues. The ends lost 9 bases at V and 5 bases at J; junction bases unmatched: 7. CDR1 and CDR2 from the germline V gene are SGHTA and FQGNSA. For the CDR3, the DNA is TGTGCCAGTGGCGGGAGCATCAACAATGAGCAGTTCTTC. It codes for CASGGSINNEQFF.

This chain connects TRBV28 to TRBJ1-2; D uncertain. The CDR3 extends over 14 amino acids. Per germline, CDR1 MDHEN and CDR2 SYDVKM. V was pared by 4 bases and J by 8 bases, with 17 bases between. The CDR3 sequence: CASSSSSARRGYTF. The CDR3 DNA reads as TGTGCCAGCAGTTCGTCAAGTGCGCGGCGGGGCTACACCTTC.

In DNA, the CDR3 is TGTGCCATCAGTGACCACAACTCCTACGAGCAGTACTTC. Protein sequence: CAISDHNSYEQYF. This chain joins TRBV10-3 and TRBJ2-7; D gene uncertain. The V gene's germline CDR1 is ENHRY and CDR2 SYGVKD. CDR3 length equals 13 residues. The V end lost 3 bases, the J end lost 0 bases, and 6 bases lay between the germline ends.

CDR3 sequence (DNA): TGTGCCAGCAGTTCAGCCTGGAGGACAGGGGACGAAAAACTGTTTTTT. Protein sequence: CASSSAWRTGDEKLFF. The chain combines TRBV28 with TRBJ1-4; TRBD1 matches at 9 bases. J lost 8 bases, V lost 4 bases, and 11 bases had no gene match. Germline CDR1 and CDR2: MDHEN and SYDVKM. This CDR3 spans 16 amino acids.

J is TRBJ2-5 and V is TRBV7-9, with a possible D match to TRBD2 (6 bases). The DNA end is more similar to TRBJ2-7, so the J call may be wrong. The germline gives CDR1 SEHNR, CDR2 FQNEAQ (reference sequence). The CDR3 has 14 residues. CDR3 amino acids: CASSLGVGRYEQYF. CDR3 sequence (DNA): TGTGCCAGCAGCTTAGGGGTAGGGAGGTACGAGCAGTACTTC.

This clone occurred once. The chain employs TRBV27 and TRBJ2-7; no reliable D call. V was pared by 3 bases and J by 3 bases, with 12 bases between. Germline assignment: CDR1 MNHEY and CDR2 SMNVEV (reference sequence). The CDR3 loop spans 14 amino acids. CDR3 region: CASSFIGQDYEQYF. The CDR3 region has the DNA TGTGCCAGCAGTTTTATTGGCCAGGACTACGAGCAGTACTTC.

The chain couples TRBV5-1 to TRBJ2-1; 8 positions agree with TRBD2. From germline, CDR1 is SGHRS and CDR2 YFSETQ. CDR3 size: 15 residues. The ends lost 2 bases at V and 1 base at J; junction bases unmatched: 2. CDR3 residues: CASSLAGDSYNEQFF. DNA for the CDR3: TGCGCCAGCAGCTTAGCGGGAGATTCCTACAATGAGCAGTTCTTC.

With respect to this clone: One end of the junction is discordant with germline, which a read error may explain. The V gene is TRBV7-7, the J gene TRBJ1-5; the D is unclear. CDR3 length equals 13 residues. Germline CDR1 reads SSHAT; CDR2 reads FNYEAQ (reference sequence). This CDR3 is CASSTQVLQPQHF. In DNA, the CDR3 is TGTGCTAGCAGCACCCAGGTCCTTCAGCCCCAGCATTTT.

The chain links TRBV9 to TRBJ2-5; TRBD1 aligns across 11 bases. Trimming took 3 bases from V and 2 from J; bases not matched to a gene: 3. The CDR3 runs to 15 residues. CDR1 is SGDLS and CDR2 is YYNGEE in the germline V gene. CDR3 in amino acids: CASSAGDRGQETQYF. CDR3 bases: TGTGCCAGCAGCGCAGGGGACAGGGGGCAAGAGACCCAGTACTTC.

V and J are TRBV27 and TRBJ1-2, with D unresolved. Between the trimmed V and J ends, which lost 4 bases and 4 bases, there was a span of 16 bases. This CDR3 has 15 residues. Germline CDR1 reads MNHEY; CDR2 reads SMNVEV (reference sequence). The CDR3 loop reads CASSYEGGLPYGYTF. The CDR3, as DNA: TGTGCCAGCAGTTATGAAGGAGGGTTACCCTATGGCTACACCTTC.

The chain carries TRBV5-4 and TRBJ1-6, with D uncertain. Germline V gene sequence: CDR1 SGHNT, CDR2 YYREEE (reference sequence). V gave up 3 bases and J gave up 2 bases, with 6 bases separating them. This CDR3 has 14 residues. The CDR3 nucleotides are TGTGCCAGCAGCTCCCCTACCTATAATTCACCCCTCCACTTT. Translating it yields CASSSPTYNSPLHF.

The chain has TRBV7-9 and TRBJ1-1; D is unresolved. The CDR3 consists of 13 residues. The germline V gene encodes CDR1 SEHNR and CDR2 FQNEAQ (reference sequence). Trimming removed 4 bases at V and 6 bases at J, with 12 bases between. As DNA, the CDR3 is TGTGCCAGCAGCTCGTTTTCGAGGTCTGAAGCTTTCTTT. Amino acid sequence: CASSSFSRSEAFF.

DNA for the CDR3: TGTGCCAGCAGCACCGGGACAGGGAGGGAGCCCCAGCATTTT. It translates to CASSTGTGREPQHF. The chain carries TRBV7-8 and TRBJ1-5; 9 positions agree with TRBD1. CDR3 length: 14 amino acids. Germline V CDR1 and CDR2: SGHVS, FQNEAQ. V lost 5 bases and J lost 8; bases outside the gene matches: 7.

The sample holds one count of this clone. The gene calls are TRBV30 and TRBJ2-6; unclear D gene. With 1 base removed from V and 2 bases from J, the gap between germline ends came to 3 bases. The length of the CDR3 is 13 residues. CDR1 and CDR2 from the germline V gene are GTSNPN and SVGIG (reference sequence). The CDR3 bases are TGTGCCTGGAGTGCCACTGGGGCCAACGTCCTGACTTTC. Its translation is CAWSATGANVLTF.

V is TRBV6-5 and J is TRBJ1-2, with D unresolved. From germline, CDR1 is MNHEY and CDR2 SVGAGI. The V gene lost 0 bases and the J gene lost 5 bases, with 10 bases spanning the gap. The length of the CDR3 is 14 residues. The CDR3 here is CASSYSRERYGYTF. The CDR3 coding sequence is TGTGCCAGCAGTTACTCGAGGGAGCGTTATGGCTACACCTTC.

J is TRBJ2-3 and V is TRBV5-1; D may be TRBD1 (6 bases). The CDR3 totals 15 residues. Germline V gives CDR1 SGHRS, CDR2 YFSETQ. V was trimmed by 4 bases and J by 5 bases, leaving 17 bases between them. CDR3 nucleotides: TGCGCCAGCAGCCCAGGGGCCTATGGTAAAGATACGCAGTATTTT. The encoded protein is CASSPGAYGKDTQYF. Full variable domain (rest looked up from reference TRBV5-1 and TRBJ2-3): KAGVTQTPRYLIKTRGQQVTLSCSPISGHRSVSWYQQTPGQGLQFLFEYFSETQRNKGNFPGRFSGRQFSNSRSEMNVSTLELGDSALYLCASSPGAYGKDTQYFGPGTRLTVL.